Below are 8 T cell receptor beta chains sequenced from a single sample in a study of cytomegalovirus exposure and HLA in healthy donors. The primer mix had 60 Vbeta and 13 Jbeta primers. The assay was immunoSEQ multiplex PCR, and TCRdb's table has in-frame clones only and misses some. The sample includes some 70,000 clones, less than 80% of them seen just once. Sequenced material: PBMCs. The receptors were gathered from a woman in her forties or fifties in good health and CMV-seronegative.

The chain links TRBV9 to TRBJ2-5; the match to TRBD1 covers 8 bases. Looked up from germline, CDR1 is SGDLS and CDR2 is YYNGEE. The CDR3 is made up of 16 amino acids. Trimming cost V 0 bases and J 2 bases; bases outside gene matches: 6. DNA for the CDR3: TGTGCCAGCAGCGTAGGTACAGGGGGACATCAAGAGACCCAGTACTTC. Translation: CASSVGTGGHQETQYF.

The chain has TRBV27 and TRBJ1-1; D might be TRBD1 (6 bases). V lost 1 base and J lost 4, with 16 bases in between. CDR3 length equals 16 residues. Germline V lookup: CDR1 MNHEY, CDR2 SMNVEV (reference sequence). The DNA for the CDR3 is TGTGCCAGCAGTTTATTAGGGGGAACGCCTCGCACTGAAGCTTTCTTT. It encodes CASSLLGGTPRTEAFF.

This CDR3 reads CASSLGQTYNEQFF. The DNA of the CDR3 is TGTGCCAGCAGTTTGGGCCAGACCTACAATGAGCAGTTCTTC. The rearrangement uses TRBV27 and TRBJ2-1; D is unresolved. The CDR3 has 14 amino acids. Germline-derived CDR1 and CDR2 are MNHEY and SMNVEV (reference sequence). V was pared by 3 bases and J by 2 bases, with 8 bases between.

The chain has TRBV7-6 and TRBJ1-1; D gene unclear. Per germline, CDR1 SGHVS and CDR2 FNYEAQ. This CDR3 region has 16 residues. Trimming shortened V by 2 bases and J by 6 bases, and 19 bases separated the two germline ends. The CDR3 bases are TGTGCCAGCAGCTTACCCCTCGGAGAATCTAGCGCTGAAGCTTTCTTT. This gives the protein CASSLPLGESSAEAFF. The full variable domain, in which reference TRBV7-6 and TRBJ1-1 provide the parts outside the CDR3, is GAGVSQSPRYKVTKRGQDVALRCDPISGHVSLYWYRQALGQGPEFLTYFNYEAQQDKSGLPNDRFSAERPEGSISTLTIQRTEQRDSAMYRCASSLPLGESSAEAFFGQGTRLTVV.

The chain recombines TRBV14 with TRBJ2-7; 7 bases fit TRBD2. This CDR3 comprises 17 residues. V shed 0 bases, J shed 4 bases, and the junction held 12 bases outside the gene matches. The germline CDR1 and CDR2 sequences are SGHDN and FVKESK. The CDR3 region has the DNA TGTGCCAGCAGCCAAGATCGGGGCGAGCGGGGACTATACGAGCAGTACTTC. Residues: CASSQDRGERGLYEQYF.

This sequence joins TRBV27 and TRBJ1-2, with D maybe TRBD1 (6 bases). V shed 3 bases and J shed 3 bases, with 8 bases lying between them. CDR1 is MNHEY and CDR2 is SMNVEV in the germline V gene (reference sequence). This CDR3 comprises 13 residues. The CDR3 spells CASSLRGHYGYTF. In DNA, the CDR3 is TGTGCCAGCAGTTTGCGGGGGCACTATGGCTACACCTTC.

V and J are TRBV5-1 and TRBJ2-7, with 10 bases that match TRBD1. This CDR3 has 16 amino acids. Per germline, CDR1 SGHRS and CDR2 YFSETQ. The junction had 7 bases not matched to a gene; V was cut back by 4 bases and J by 0 bases. CDR3 sequence reads: CASSGAGQGRSYEQYF. The CDR3, as DNA: TGCGCCAGCAGCGGGGCGGGACAGGGGCGCTCCTACGAGCAGTACTTC.

This clone was detected only a few times. The chain employs TRBV2 and TRBJ2-7; 15 bases match TRBD2. The CDR3 contains 19 residues. J was trimmed by 5 bases and V by 4 bases; bases with no gene match: 15. Germline V gives CDR1 SNHLY, CDR2 FYNNEI. CDR3: CASSVWTSGRALYGNEQYF. In nucleotides, the CDR3 is TGTGCCAGCAGTGTTTGGACTAGCGGGAGGGCCTTATACGGGAACGAGCAGTACTTC. Filled out from reference TRBV2 and TRBJ2-7, the complete variable domain reads EPEVTQTPSHQVTQMGQEVILRCVPISNHLYFYWYRQILGQKVEFLVSFYNNEISEKSEIFDDQFSVERPDGSNFTLKIRSTKLEDSAMYFCASSVWTSGRALYGNEQYFGPGTRLTVT.